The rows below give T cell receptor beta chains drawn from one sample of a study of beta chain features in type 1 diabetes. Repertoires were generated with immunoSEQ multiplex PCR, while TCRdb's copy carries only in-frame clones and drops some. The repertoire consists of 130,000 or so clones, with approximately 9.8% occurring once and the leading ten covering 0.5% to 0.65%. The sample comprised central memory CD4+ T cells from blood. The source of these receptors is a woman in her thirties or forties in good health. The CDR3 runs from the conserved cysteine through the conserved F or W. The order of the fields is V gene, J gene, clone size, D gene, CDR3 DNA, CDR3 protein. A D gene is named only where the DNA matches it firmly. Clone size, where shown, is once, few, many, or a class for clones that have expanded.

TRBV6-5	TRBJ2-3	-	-	TGTGCCAGCAGACCCAGACAGACCACAGATACGCAGTATTTT	CASRPRQTTDTQYF
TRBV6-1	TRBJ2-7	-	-	TGTGCCAGCAGTCGCGCATTGGAGGGACGCTCACACTTC	CASSRALEGRSHF
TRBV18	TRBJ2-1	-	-	TGTGCCAGCTCACTCCCCGACTCTCACAATGAGCAGTTCTTC	CASSLPDSHNEQFF
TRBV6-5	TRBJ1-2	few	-	TGTGCCAGCAGTTACTTCCCCAGGGGAGAGGGCTACACCTTC	CASSYFPRGEGYTF
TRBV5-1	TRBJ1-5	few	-	TGCGCCAGCAGCCAGGGTCATGAAAATCAGCCCCAGCATTTT	CASSQGHENQPQHF
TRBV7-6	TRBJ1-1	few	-	TGTGCCAGCAGCTTAGTCTGGGGGCAAAACACTGAAGCTTTCTTT	CASSLVWGQNTEAFF
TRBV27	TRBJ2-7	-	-	TGTGCCAGCAGACTAGCCGGGGCCGGGCTCTCCTACGAGCAGTACTTC	CASRLAGAGLSYEQYF
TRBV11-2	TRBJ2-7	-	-	TGTGCCAGCAGCATGACAGACTACGAGCAGTACTTC	CASSMTDYEQYF
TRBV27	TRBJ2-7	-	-	TGTGCCAGCAGTTTTGCCCTACCAAGCGAGCAGTACTTC	CASSFALPSEQYF
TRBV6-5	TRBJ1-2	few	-	TGTGCCAGCCAGGCCCAGGGGTATGGCTACACCTTC	CASQAQGYGYTF
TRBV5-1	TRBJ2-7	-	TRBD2	TGCGCCAGCAGCTTGGGACTAGCGGGGGGACACTACGAGCAGTACTTC	CASSLGLAGGHYEQYF
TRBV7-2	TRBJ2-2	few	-	TGTGCCAGCAGCTTCACAGGGAGGGGCACCGGGGAGCTGTTTTTT	CASSFTGRGTGELFF
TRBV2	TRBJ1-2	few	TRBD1	TGTGCCAGCAGTGGGGGGACAGGACATGGCTACACCTTC	CASSGGTGHGYTF
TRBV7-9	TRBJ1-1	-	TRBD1	TGTGCCGGAAGACAGGGTGTGAACACTGAAGCTTTCTTT	CAGRQGVNTEAFF
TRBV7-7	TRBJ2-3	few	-	TGTGCTAGCAGCTCATTGCGGGGGCCCACAGATACGCAGTATTTT	CASSSLRGPTDTQYF
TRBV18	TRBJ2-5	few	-	TGTGCCAGCTCACCAACAGGCCAAGAGACCCAGTACTTC	CASSPTGQETQYF
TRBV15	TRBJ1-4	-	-	TGTGCCACCAGCAGAGATAAGCGTTCAACTAATGAAAAACTGTTTTTT	CATSRDKRSTNEKLFF
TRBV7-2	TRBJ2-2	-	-	TGTGCCAGCAGCTTAAGTTGGGGGACACATAACACCGGGGAGCTGTTTTTT	CASSLSWGTHNTGELFF
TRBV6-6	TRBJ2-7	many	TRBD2	TGTGCCACCAGACTAGCGGGTGGATACGAGCAGTACTTC	CATRLAGGYEQYF
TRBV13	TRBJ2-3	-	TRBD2	TGTGCCAGCAGCCCTAGACTAGCGGGGGGGCCCACAGATACGCAGTATTTT	CASSPRLAGGPTDTQYF
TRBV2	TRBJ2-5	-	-	TGTGCCAGCAGGCTACAGGAGACCCAGTACTTC	CASRLQETQYF
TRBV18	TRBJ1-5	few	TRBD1	TGTGCCAGCTCGACTAACCCCGGGACAGGGGGACAAAATCAGCCCCAGCATTTT	CASSTNPGTGGQNQPQHF
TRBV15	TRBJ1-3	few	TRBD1	TGTGCCACCAGCAGGACAGGGCTTGGAAACACCATATATTTT	CATSRTGLGNTIYF
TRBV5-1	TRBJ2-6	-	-	TGCGCCAGCAGCGCCCCCAAGTCGGACGGGAGCTCGCACTCTGGGGCCAACGTCCTGACTTTC	CASSAPKSDGSSHSGANVLTF
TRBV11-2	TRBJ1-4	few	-	TGTGCCAGCAGCTTAGCTACGGGAACTAATGAAAAACTGTTTTTT	CASSLATGTNEKLFF
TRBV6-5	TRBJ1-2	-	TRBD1	TGTGCCAGCACCCCGGGGGGACAGGTTTATGGCTACACCTTC	CASTPGGQVYGYTF
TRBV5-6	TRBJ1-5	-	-	TGTGCCAGCAGCTCGCGGGGAGGTGGCACCTATCAGCCCCAGCATTTT	CASSSRGGGTYQPQHF
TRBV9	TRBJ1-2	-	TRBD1	TGTGCCAGCAGCCCCACAGGGGCCACTAACTATGGCTACACCTTC	CASSPTGATNYGYTF
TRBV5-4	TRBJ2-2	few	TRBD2	TGTGCCAGCAGTTTGGGACTAGCGGGGGGACACACCGGGGAGCTGTTTTTT	CASSLGLAGGHTGELFF
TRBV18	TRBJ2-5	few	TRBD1	TGTGCCAGCTCACCGGGACAGGGGTACCAAGAGACCCAGTACTTC	CASSPGQGYQETQYF
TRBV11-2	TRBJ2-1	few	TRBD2	TGTGCCAGCAGCCCATTACTCTCGACTAGCGGCTATGAGCAGTTCTTC	CASSPLLSTSGYEQFF
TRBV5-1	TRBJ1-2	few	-	TGCGCCAGCAGCACCGCCGGGGTGAGCTACACCTTC	CASSTAGVSYTF
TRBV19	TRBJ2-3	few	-	TGTGCCAGTAGTATACCTCCAGGACACACGCAGTATTTT	CASSIPPGHTQYF
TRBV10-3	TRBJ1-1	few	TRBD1	TGTGCCATCAGCAGACAGGGGACGGCGCACACTGAAGCTTTCTTT	CAISRQGTAHTEAFF
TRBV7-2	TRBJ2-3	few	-	TGTGCCAGCAGCGCGGGTCTTAGCACAGATACGCAGTATTTT	CASSAGLSTDTQYF
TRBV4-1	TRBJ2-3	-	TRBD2	TGCGCCAGCAGCCAAGCGTCTAGCGGTAGCACAGATACGCAGTATTTT	CASSQASSGSTDTQYF
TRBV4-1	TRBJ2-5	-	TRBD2	TGCGCCAGCAGCCAAGAACAGCGGGGGGGCCAGGAGACCCAGTACTTC	CASSQEQRGGQETQYF
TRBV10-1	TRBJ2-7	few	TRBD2	TGCGCCAGCAGTCCAGGCCCTAGCGGGGGGTCATACGAGCAGTACTTC	CASSPGPSGGSYEQYF
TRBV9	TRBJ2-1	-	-	TGTGCCAGCAGCGTAGGGTTGGCCGATGAGCAGTTCTTC	CASSVGLADEQFF
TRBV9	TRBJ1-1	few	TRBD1	TGTGCCAGCAGCGTCCGGGACAGGGCCTCTGAAGCTTTCTTT	CASSVRDRASEAFF
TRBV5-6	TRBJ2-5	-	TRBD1	TGTGCCAGCAGCTTTCTGACAGGGAGCATCGAGACCCAGTACTTC	CASSFLTGSIETQYF
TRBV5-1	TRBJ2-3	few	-	TGCGCCAGCAGCTTGTCGCCCGGGGAAGATACGCAGTATTTT	CASSLSPGEDTQYF
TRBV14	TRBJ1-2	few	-	TGTGCCAGCAGCCAAGGCAGGGGATCGGGGGGCTACACCTTC	CASSQGRGSGGYTF
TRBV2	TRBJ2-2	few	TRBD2	TGTGCCAGCAAAGGACTAGCGGGGATCACCGGGGAGCTGTTTTTT	CASKGLAGITGELFF
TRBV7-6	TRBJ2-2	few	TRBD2	TGTGCCAGCAGCCCCTTAGCGGGGGGAAACACCGGGGAGCTGTTTTTT	CASSPLAGGNTGELFF
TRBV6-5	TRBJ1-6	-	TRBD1	TGTGCCAGCAGTTCTACACAGGGGTATAATTCACCCCTCCACTTT	CASSSTQGYNSPLHF
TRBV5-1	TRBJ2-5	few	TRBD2	TGCGCCAGCAGCCCCTGGACTAGCGGGGGGCCCAAGTCTGACAAATACGGGGAGACCCAGTACTTC	CASSPWTSGGPKSDKYGETQYF
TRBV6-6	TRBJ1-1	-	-	TGTGCCAGCACCGATTCCGACACGTTGAACACTGAAGCTTTCTTT	CASTDSDTLNTEAFF